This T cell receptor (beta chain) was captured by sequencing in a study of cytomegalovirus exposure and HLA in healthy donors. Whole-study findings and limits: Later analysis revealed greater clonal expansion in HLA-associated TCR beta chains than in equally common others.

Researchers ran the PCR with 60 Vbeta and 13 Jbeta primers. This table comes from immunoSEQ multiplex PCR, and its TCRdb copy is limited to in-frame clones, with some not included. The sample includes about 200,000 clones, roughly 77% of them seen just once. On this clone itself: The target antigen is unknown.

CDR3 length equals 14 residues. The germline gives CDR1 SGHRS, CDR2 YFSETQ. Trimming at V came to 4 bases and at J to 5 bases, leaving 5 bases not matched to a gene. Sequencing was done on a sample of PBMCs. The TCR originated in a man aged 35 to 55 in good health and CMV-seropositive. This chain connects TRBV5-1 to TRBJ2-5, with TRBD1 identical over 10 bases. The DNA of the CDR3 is TGCGCCAGCAGCAAGGGACAGGGGACGGAGACCCAGTACTTC. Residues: CASSKGQGTETQYF.